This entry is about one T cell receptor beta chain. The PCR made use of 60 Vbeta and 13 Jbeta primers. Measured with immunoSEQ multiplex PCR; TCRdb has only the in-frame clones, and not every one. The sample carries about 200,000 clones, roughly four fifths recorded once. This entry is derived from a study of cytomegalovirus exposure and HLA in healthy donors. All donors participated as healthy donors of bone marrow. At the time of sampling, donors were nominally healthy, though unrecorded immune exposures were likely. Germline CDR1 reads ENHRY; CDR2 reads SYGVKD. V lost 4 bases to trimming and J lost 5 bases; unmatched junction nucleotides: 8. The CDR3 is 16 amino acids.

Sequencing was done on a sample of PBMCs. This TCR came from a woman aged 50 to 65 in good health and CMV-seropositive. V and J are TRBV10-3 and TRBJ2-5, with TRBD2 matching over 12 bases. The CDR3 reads CAISGASGGAYETQYF. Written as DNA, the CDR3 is TGTGCCATCAGTGGAGCTAGCGGGGGGGCATACGAGACCCAGTACTTC.